The 10 T cell receptor beta chains below were found in one sample sequenced in a study of CD8+ T cells in alopecia areata (dated by TCRdb to the late 2010s). Libraries were built with the immunoSEQ multiplex PCR assay. RNA was extracted from all samples and reverse transcribed into cDNA, which served as template for TCR sequencing. TCRdb provides this immuneACCESS table in a form limited to in-frame rearrangements. Some clones are lacking; in checked studies, under half of them reflect an unresolved V gene, and why the rest are absent is not known. The sample table shows some 220,000 clones, and more than 45% are seen once. Roughly 1.4% of the sample rests with the top ten. Explained via the paper, the time point label denotes: about four weeks on oral tofacitinib. The treatment or condition label on this specimen signifies: oral pan-JAK inhibitor, 5-10 mg twice daily. The material was CD4+ T cells sorted from blood, obtained at week 4, from a patient treated with tofacitinib. These TCRs come from a human donor with alopecia areata.

This clone appeared a few times. The V call is TRBV4-1, the J call TRBJ1-2; 7 positions match TRBD1. V was pared by 4 bases and J by 4 bases, with 9 bases of the junction left unmatched. The germline CDR1 and CDR2 sequences are MGHRA and YSYEKL. The CDR3 is 15 amino acids. The CDR3 here is CASSLQNDRAYGYTF. DNA for the CDR3: TGCGCCAGCAGCCTTCAGAATGACAGGGCCTATGGCTACACCTTC.

V and J are TRBV6-6 and TRBJ1-2; D gene unclear. The length of the CDR3 is 15 residues. Deletions cut 0 bases from V and 4 bases from J, with 12 bases between. Looked up from germline, CDR1 is MNHNY and CDR2 is SVGAGI (reference sequence). The CDR3 DNA sequence: TGTGCCAGCAGTTACTCGGACGGATTTCCCTATGGCTACACCTTC. Translating it yields CASSYSDGFPYGYTF.

CDR3 DNA sequence: TGCAGCGTCGGGACAGGGATCTACGAGCAGTACTTC. It specifies CSVGTGIYEQYF. V usage is TRBV29-1 and J usage is TRBJ2-7; 9 positions match TRBD1. The CDR3 extends over 12 amino acids. With V trimmed by 6 bases and J by 3 bases, 3 bases remained unmatched. Germline CDR1 and CDR2: SQVTM and ANQGSEA.

This chain links TRBV29-1 with TRBJ2-6; D gene ambiguous. This CDR3 spans 14 amino acids. CDR1 is SQVTM and CDR2 is ANQGSEA in the germline V gene. Trimming took 4 bases from V and 0 from J, leaving 7 bases between them. DNA of the CDR3: TGCAGCGTTGGTCAGACCTCTGGGGCCAACGTCCTGACTTTC. It yields the protein CSVGQTSGANVLTF. Complete variable domain (other parts from reference TRBV29-1 and TRBJ2-6): SAVISQKPSRDICQRGTSLTIQCQVDSQVTMMFWYRQQPGQSLTLIATANQGSEATYESGFVIDKFPISRPNLTFSTLTVSNMSPEDSSIYLCSVGQTSGANVLTFGAGSRLTVL.

This clone was found a few times. Other DNA sequences in this sample translate to the same CDR3. The chain is built from TRBV9 and TRBJ1-1; D uncertain. This CDR3 comprises 13 residues. Germline assignment: CDR1 SGDLS and CDR2 YYNGEE. Trimming stripped 0 bases from V and 0 bases from J, with 3 bases between. The CDR3 DNA follows: TGTGCCAGCAGCGTAGAAATGAACACTGAAGCTTTCTTT. Its translation is CASSVEMNTEAFF.

The chain recombines TRBV6-5 with TRBJ1-2; D gene unclear. Germline-derived CDR1 and CDR2 are MNHEY and SVGAGI. V lost 0 bases, J lost 0 bases, and 8 bases lay in between. The length of the CDR3 is 15 residues. CDR3 nucleotides: TGTGCCAGCAGTTACTCTCGAGGAACTAACTATGGCTACACCTTC. This translates into CASSYSRGTNYGYTF.

The rearrangement uses TRBV29-1 and TRBJ1-2; 11 bases align to TRBD1. V lost 7 bases, J lost 3 bases, and 1 base stayed unmatched. The CDR3 is made up of 12 amino acids. Looked up from germline, CDR1 is SQVTM and CDR2 is ANQGSEA. CDR3 loop: CSAGQGDYGYTF. The CDR3 nucleotides are TGCAGCGCGGGACAGGGGGACTATGGCTACACCTTC.

V gene TRBV30 combines with J gene TRBJ2-3, with 8 bases matching TRBD1. The CDR3 consists of 13 residues. Germline V gene data show CDR1 as GTSNPN and CDR2 as SVGIG (reference sequence). J lost 2 bases, V lost 3 bases, and 1 base had no gene match. The CDR3 sequence is CAWSRGPTDTQYF. The CDR3 region has the DNA TGTGCCTGGAGCAGGGGGCCCACAGATACGCAGTATTTT. The whole variable domain, remainder taken from reference TRBV30 and TRBJ2-3, is SQTIHQWPATLVQPVGSPLSLECTVEGTSNPNLYWYRQAAGRGLQLLFYSVGIGQISSEVPQNLSASRPQDRQFILSSKKLLLSDSGFYLCAWSRGPTDTQYFGPGTRLTVL.

The gene calls are TRBV7-2 and TRBJ1-2, with TRBD1 matching 8 bases. Germline V gene lookup returns CDR1 SGHTA and CDR2 FQGNSA. CDR3 length equals 14 residues. The V gene end was trimmed by 0 bases and the J gene end by 5 bases; junction bases not matched to a gene: 2. In DNA, the CDR3 is TGTGCCAGCAGCTTAGCAAGGACAGGGTATGGCTACACCTTC. Amino acids: CASSLARTGYGYTF.

The chain recombines TRBV30 with TRBJ1-1, with D possibly TRBD1 on 5 matching bases. Germline V CDR1 and CDR2: GTSNPN, SVGIG (reference sequence). There are 14 residues in the CDR3. V lost 6 bases to trimming and J lost 0 bases, with 14 bases between them. The CDR3 nucleotides read TGTGCCTGTCGACAGTCAGTAATGAACACTGAAGCTTTCTTT. It codes for CACRQSVMNTEAFF.